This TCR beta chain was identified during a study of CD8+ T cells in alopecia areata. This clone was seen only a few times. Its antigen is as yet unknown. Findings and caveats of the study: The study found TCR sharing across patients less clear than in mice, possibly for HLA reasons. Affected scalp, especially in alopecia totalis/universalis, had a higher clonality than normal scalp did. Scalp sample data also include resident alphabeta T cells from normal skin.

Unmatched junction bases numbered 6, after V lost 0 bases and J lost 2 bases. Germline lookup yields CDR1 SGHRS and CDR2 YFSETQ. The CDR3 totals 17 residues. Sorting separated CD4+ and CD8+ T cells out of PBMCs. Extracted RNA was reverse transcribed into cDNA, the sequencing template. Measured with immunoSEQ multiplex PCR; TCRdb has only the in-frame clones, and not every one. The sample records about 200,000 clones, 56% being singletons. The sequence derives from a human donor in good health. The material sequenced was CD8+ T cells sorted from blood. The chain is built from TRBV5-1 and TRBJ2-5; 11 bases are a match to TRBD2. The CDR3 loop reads CASSLAMVAGGQETQYF. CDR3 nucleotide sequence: TGCGCCAGCAGCTTGGCCATGGTAGCGGGGGGGCAAGAGACCCAGTACTTC.